The 10 T cell receptor beta chains in this list originate from one sample, sequenced in a study of blood T cell repertoires in COVID-19. Profiling relied on immunoSEQ multiplex PCR, and the TCRdb table lists in-frame clones only, not all of them. Of some 450,000 clones listed, about 90% are singletons. Sequencing was performed on peripheral blood. The origin of the receptors is a man aged 18 to 30 with COVID-19, enrolled during active disease.

The chain carries TRBV19 and TRBJ1-1, with D unresolved. Germline CDR1 reads LNHDA; CDR2 reads SQIVND (reference sequence). The CDR3 is 13 residues long. V was cut by 5 bases and J by 0 bases, with 7 bases left in between. The CDR3, as DNA: TGTGCCAGTAGTCAAATTGTGAACACTGAAGCTTTCTTT. Translating gives CASSQIVNTEAFF.

The chain carries TRBV10-3 and TRBJ2-3; 8 bases agree with TRBD2. The V segment lost 6 bases and the J segment 5 bases; nucleotides outside the gene matches: 7. This CDR3 is 14 amino acids long. CDR1 ENHRY and CDR2 SYGVKD come from the germline V gene. CDR3 DNA sequence: TGTGCCATCAGCGAAGGGACTAGTTTAGATACGCAGTATTTT. Residues: CAISEGTSLDTQYF.

The chain carries TRBV29-1 and TRBJ1-1; D possibly corresponds to TRBD1 (5 bases). Germline CDR1 SQVTM, CDR2 ANQGSEA. Trimming removed 8 bases from V and 5 bases from J, with 15 bases in between. This CDR3 comprises 12 residues. CDR3: CSFWGGGTEAFF. The CDR3 DNA is TGCAGCTTCTGGGGGGGAGGGACTGAAGCTTTCTTT.

This clone showed up just a few times. Other DNA sequences within the sample encode an identical CDR3. This chain connects TRBV6-5 to TRBJ2-3; D might be TRBD2 (5 bases). Germline values: CDR1 MNHEY, CDR2 SVGAGI. CDR3 length: 15 amino acids. V was cut by 0 bases and J by 0 bases, with 7 bases left in between. Written as DNA, the CDR3 is TGTGCCAGCAGTTACTCTAGGACTAGCACAGATACGCAGTATTTT. This sequence encodes CASSYSRTSTDTQYF.

This chain connects TRBV30 to TRBJ1-6; perhaps TRBD1 as D (6 bases). The CDR3 sequence is 14 residues long. The ends were cut back, 4 bases at V and 8 bases at J, with 15 bases in the middle. Germline V lookup: CDR1 GTSNPN, CDR2 SVGIG (reference sequence). The CDR3 DNA reads as TGTGCCTGGAACCCCATCAGGGGTGATTCACCCCTCCACTTT. This translates into CAWNPIRGDSPLHF.

The genes are TRBV12-5 and TRBJ2-7, with D possibly TRBD2 on 6 matching bases. Germline lookup yields CDR1 LGHNT and CDR2 FRNRAP. V shed 7 bases and J shed 2 bases, with 9 bases lying between them. This CDR3 has 12 residues. The CDR3 bases are TGTGCTAGTGCGGGACTCCCCTACGAGCAGTACTTC. This sequence encodes CASAGLPYEQYF. The whole variable domain, filled in from reference TRBV12-5 and TRBJ2-7, reads DARVTQTPRHKVTEMGQEVTMRCQPILGHNTVFWYRQTMMQGLELLAYFRNRAPLDDSGMPKDRFSAEMPDATLATLKIQPSEPRDSAVYFCASAGLPYEQYFGPGTRLTVT.

In this sample, this clone turned up once. This chain uses TRBV7-8 with TRBJ1-2; TRBD1 matches at 10 bases. Germline-derived CDR1 and CDR2 are SGHVS and FQNEAQ. This CDR3 region has 13 residues. Germline trimming cut 5 bases from V and 6 bases from J; bases unmatched to any gene: 3. The CDR3 bases are TGTGCCAGCAGCCGGGACAGGGGAGATGGCTACACCTTC. Translated: CASSRDRGDGYTF.

The rearrangement joins TRBV19 to TRBJ2-1; the match to TRBD1 covers 7 bases. V shed 0 bases and J 2 bases; nucleotides not matched to a gene: 4. This CDR3 is built from 16 residues. Germline V gives CDR1 LNHDA, CDR2 SQIVND (reference sequence). The CDR3 DNA is TGTGCCAGTAGTATAGATTTACAGGGGCCCTACAATGAGCAGTTCTTC. It yields the protein CASSIDLQGPYNEQFF.

This chain uses TRBV6-5 with TRBJ2-7; a possible D gene is TRBD1 (6 bases). The length of the CDR3 is 15 residues. The V end lost 5 bases, the J end lost 3 bases, and 17 bases lay between the germline ends. Germline-derived CDR1 and CDR2 are MNHEY and SVGAGI. CDR3 region: CASSTQQGRYYEQYF. As DNA, the CDR3 is TGTGCCAGCAGTACCCAACAGGGCCGTTACTACGAGCAGTACTTC.

The chain combines TRBV21-1 with TRBJ1-6. TRBV21-1 is marked as a pseudogene. This CDR3 has 17 residues. The CDR3 sequence: CASTRRGNEPRNSPLHF. CDR3 DNA: TGTGCCAGCACACGGAGGGGAAATGAACCGAGAAATTCACCCCTCCACTTT.